The present TCR beta chain was sequenced within a study of siplizumab effects on memory and regulatory T cells. Notes on the study in general: Memory cells seemed less diverse than naive T cells, which seemed major alloresponse contributors. Proliferating Tregs taken from siplizumab cultures were not shown to have a confirmed suppressive function.

The CDR3 has 16 residues. J gave up 2 bases and V 1 base, and 8 bases lay outside the gene matches. The germline V gene encodes CDR1 SGHVS and CDR2 FQNEAQ. The table came from immunoSEQ multiplex PCR; TCRdb's copy has only in-frame clones and leaves some out. The sample has about 91,000 clones, approximately 93% seen once. On this clone: Its antigen is as yet unknown.

Sample: CD8+ T cells sorted from blood. The chain joins TRBV7-8 to TRBJ2-7, with 7 bases aligning to TRBD1. This receptor was identified in a human donor in good health. This CDR3 reads CASSLVLSGGTYEQYF. The CDR3 DNA is TGTGCCAGCAGCTTAGTCCTTTCAGGGGGTACCTACGAGCAGTACTTC. The entire variable domain, with the rest obtained from reference TRBV7-8 and TRBJ2-7, is as follows: GAGVSQSPRYKVAKRGQDVALRCDPISGHVSLFWYQQALGQGPEFLTYFQNEAQLDKSGLPSDRFFAERPEGSVSTLKIQRTQQEDSAVYLCASSLVLSGGTYEQYFGPGTRLTVT.